This T cell receptor (beta chain) derives from a study of Graves' ophthalmopathy and Graves' hyperthyroidism. Whole-study findings and limits: Separation of ophthalmopathy from stable hyperthyroidism was achieved by a 13-signature model, at about 91% sensitivity and 81.08% specificity. The model predicted ophthalmopathy progression with around 69% sensitivity and around 72% specificity. Detected in blood as well were most expanded thyroid clonotypes with frequency above 0.001.

Deletions cut 3 bases from V and 7 bases from J, with 12 bases between. In germline, CDR1 is SQVTM, CDR2 ANQGSEA. The CDR3 loop spans 12 amino acids. RNA served as the template for amplifying TCR beta CDR3 regions. In the first round, RT-PCR was carried out with HTBI primers, and a multiplex PCR formed the second round. Using its own MiXCR run on the multiplex PCR reads, TCRdb lists one record per CDR3 protein. The data show 500,000 to 800,000 distinct CDR3 sequences, under 50% seen once. Ophthalmopathy in the donors was of moderate-to-severe activity, with CAS ≥3, NOSPECS ≥4 and duration under 3 months. Note on this clonotype: Its cognate antigen is unknown.

The chain uses TRBV29-1 and TRBJ1-1; D gene unclear. Sequencing was performed on peripheral blood. This receptor was identified in an adult man with Graves' ophthalmopathy. CDR3 loop: CSVEEMFGEAFF. For the CDR3, the DNA is TGCAGCGTTGAGGAGATGTTTGGTGAAGCTTTCTTT.